The text below deals with one T cell receptor beta chain. This sample was taken from a study of T-cell reconstitution after alpha-beta-depleted transplantation in children. Germline V gene lookup returns CDR1 MDHEN and CDR2 SYDVKM. V lost 3 bases and J 0 bases, leaving 9 bases between the germline ends. This CDR3 is built from 14 residues. Preparing the TCRbeta library involved the use of unique molecular identifiers. TCRdb processed the PCR reads anew with MiXCR; each CDR3 protein has one entry. This table holds hundreds of thousands of distinct CDR3 sequences, about an eighth found once. The origin of this receptor is a male patient under 18 who had a stem cell transplant for acute myeloid leukemia, so the T cells may come from the graft donor. The specimen comprised PBMCs, mostly from graft donor cells, sampled 360 days after TCRalphabeta/CD19-depleted stem cell transplant. The chain is built from TRBV28 and TRBJ2-7; D is possibly TRBD1 (6 bases). The CDR3 bases are TGTGCCAGCAGTTTCGGGACACGCTCCTACGAGCAGTACTTC. This sequence encodes CASSFGTRSYEQYF.